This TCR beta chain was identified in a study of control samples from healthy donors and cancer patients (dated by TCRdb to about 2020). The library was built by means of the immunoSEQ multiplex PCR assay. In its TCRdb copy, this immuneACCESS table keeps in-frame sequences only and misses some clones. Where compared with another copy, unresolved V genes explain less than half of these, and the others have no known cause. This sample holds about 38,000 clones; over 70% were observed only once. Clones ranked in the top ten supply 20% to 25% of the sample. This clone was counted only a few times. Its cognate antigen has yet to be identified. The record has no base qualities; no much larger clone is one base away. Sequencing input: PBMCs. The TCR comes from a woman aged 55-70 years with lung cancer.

Here the CDR3 is given as CASSSARGLYSTNEKLFF. DNA sequence: TGTGCCAGCAGCTCCGCGAGGGGGCTCTACTCAACTAATGAAAAACTGTTTTTT. This receptor chain uses TRBV7-6 and TRBJ1-4, with 7 bases in between that match TRBD1. V and J are trimmed by 4 bases and 0 bases, and the gene matches miss 11 bases of the junction. CDR1 SGHVS and CDR2 FNYEAQ are derived from the germline V gene. CDR3 length: 18 amino acids, cysteine to phenylalanine. The CDR3 DNA has 54 bases and is translated from base 1.